This passage covers 6 T cell receptor beta chains from one sample sequenced in a study of blood T cells in healthy people across ages. Primers used in a second PCR of roughly 6 to 11 cycles were a sample-barcoded 5' primer and a J-beta primer mix. Via MiXCR, TCRdb re-called the 5' RACE reads, giving one row per CDR3 protein. This sample has approximately 810,000 distinct CDR3 sequences; about 30% occur once, and the top ten carry around 15%. The sequenced sample was blood. Every receptor here comes from an elderly woman in good health.

The V call is TRBV7-2, the J call TRBJ1-2; D not resolved. The CDR3 length is 12 residues. V was cut by 3 bases and J by 7 bases, with 9 bases left in between. From germline, CDR1 is SGHTA and CDR2 FQGNSA. The CDR3 DNA follows: TGTGCCAGCAGCTTCGGAGAGCGTGGCTACACCTTC. As protein: CASSFGERGYTF.

Note on this clonotype: Being one base from a much bigger clone, this may be a read error. The chain recombines TRBV5-1 with TRBJ2-3, with D unclear. Germline CDR1 is SGHRS and CDR2 is YFSETQ. There are 12 residues in the CDR3. CDR3 DNA sequence: TGCGCCAACAGCTTACATACAGATACGCAGTATTTT. Its translation: CANSLHTDTQYF.

The rearrangement links TRBV12-3 or TRBV12-4 to TRBJ2-5; possibly TRBD2 for D (6 bases). The J call is uncertain, as TRBJ2-7 better fits the DNA end. CDR3 length: 12 amino acids. The CDR3, as DNA: TGTGCCAGCAGCCGGAGGGCGGGCGAGCAGTACTTC. Protein sequence: CASSRRAGEQYF.

This clonotype was counted at least ten times. The chain combines TRBV10-3 with TRBJ2-7; 8 bases agree with TRBD1. The CDR3 runs 14 residues. The junction had 4 bases not matched to a gene; V was cut back by 6 bases and J by 0 bases. In germline, CDR1 is ENHRY, CDR2 SYGVKD. The DNA of the CDR3 is TGTGCCATCAGGGAGACAGGGGACTCCTACGAGCAGTACTTC. Translation: CAIRETGDSYEQYF.

This clonotype is categorized as medium-sized. The rearrangement uses TRBV12-3 or TRBV12-4 and TRBJ1-2; 7 bases match TRBD1. V lost 6 bases and J lost 9; bases outside the gene matches: 7. This CDR3 spans 12 amino acids. The CDR3 reads CASRMTGIRYTF. The CDR3 DNA reads as TGTGCCAGCAGGATGACAGGGATTCGCTACACCTTC.

This clonotype was counted only a few times. The chain joins TRBV20-1 to TRBJ2-2; no firm D call. The CDR3 consists of 12 residues. Trimming left V 6 bases short and J 7 bases short, with 12 bases between. In germline, CDR1 is DFQATT, CDR2 SNEGSKA (reference sequence). The DNA of the CDR3 is TGCAGTGCCAGATGGGCGGACGGGGAGCTGTTTTTT. Translated: CSARWADGELFF.